This TCR beta chain was captured by sequencing in a study of CD8 T cells in Susac syndrome. The RNA input was roughly 0.45 to 1 ug, and it was reverse transcribed with random hexamers. TCRdb re-called the immunoSEQ multiplex PCR reads through MiXCR, storing one row per CDR3 protein. The table includes 100,000 to 150,000 distinct CDR3 sequences, around 96% detected once. This CDR3 comprises 15 residues. Germline CDR1 SGHNT, CDR2 YYREEE (reference sequence). Trimming stripped 3 bases from V and 0 bases from J, with 12 bases between. In Susac syndrome patients, recently defined diagnostic criteria for definite or probable disease were met.

V gene TRBV5-4 combines with J gene TRBJ1-1; no clear D gene. The receptor's source is a human donor with Susac syndrome. Source material: CD8+ T cells from PBMCs. The CDR3 loop reads CASSSEGELNTEAFF. CDR3 bases: TGTGCCAGCAGCTCGGAGGGAGAGTTGAACACTGAAGCTTTCTTT.